This TCR beta chain was sequenced in a study of T cells in localized non-small cell lung cancer. Study conclusions and caveats: The highest T cell clonality was in uninvolved adjacent lung, above tumor. Because researchers sequenced only one region of the tumor, heterogeneity is still possible. Overall survival was longer when the density of T cells in the blood was higher. When the top 100 tumor clones were examined, a median roughly 62 of them also appeared in the adjacent lung, which was paired and uninvolved.

The length of the CDR3 is 14 residues. V lost 2 bases, J lost 3 bases, and 9 bases lay in between. The germline V gene encodes CDR1 MNHNS and CDR2 SASEGT. With respect to this clone: Its antigen is still unknown.

Libraries were prepared by immunoSEQ multiplex PCR; TCRdb keeps only in-frame clonotypes and omits some of them. The sample yields about 92,000 clones, approximately 91% seen once. The material was PBMCs, obtained before any cancer treatment. The rearrangement links TRBV6-1 to TRBJ2-3; perhaps TRBD2 as D (5 bases). The source is a woman between 40 and 69 years old with stage II squamous cell lung carcinoma. CDR3 sequence: CASSESGPTDTQYF. CDR3 in DNA: TGTGCCAGCAGTGAAAGCGGACCGACAGATACGCAGTATTTT.